This entry features one T cell receptor beta chain sequence. The antigen remains unidentified. A multiplex PCR was run with 60 Vbeta primers and 13 Jbeta primers. The method was immunoSEQ multiplex PCR; TCRdb's version includes in-frame clones alone and lacks a portion of them. The table records 95,000 to 110,000 clones, 76% of them present only once. The donors were healthy bone marrow donors. The data originate from a study of cytomegalovirus exposure and HLA in healthy donors. The study's findings and limits: Most of the TCR beta V segments (in an earlier analysis) were productive either about 90% or about 30% of the time.

From germline, CDR1 is SGHAT and CDR2 FQNNGV. This CDR3 region has 16 residues. The V and J ends lost 5 bases and 9 bases, in that order; junction bases with no gene match: 8. The sequenced sample consisted of PBMCs. V and J are TRBV11-2 and TRBJ2-1; 15 bases align to TRBD2. The TCR sequence derives from a woman in her late teens or twenties in good health and CMV-seropositive. Written as DNA, the CDR3 is TGTGCCAGCAGCCTAGGGACTAGCGGGAGGTATGTTGAGCAGTTCTTC. This gives the protein CASSLGTSGRYVEQFF.